Below, 19 T cell receptor beta chains from the same sample are listed, as sequenced in a study of blood T cell repertoires in COVID-19. Some clones are missing from TCRdb's copy, which holds only in-frame ones; the method was immunoSEQ multiplex PCR. The sample contains 150,000 to 200,000 clones, roughly nine tenths of which appear only once. Source material: peripheral blood. The receptors were gathered from an older man with active or convalescent COVID-19.

This clone was counted only a few times. V gene TRBV10-2 combines with J gene TRBJ1-2; TRBD1 aligns across 7 bases. Germline CDR1 and CDR2: WSHSY and SAAADI. The length of the CDR3 is 16 residues. V trimming: 4 bases; J trimming: 2 bases; junction bases outside the gene matches: 10. The CDR3: CASSGARGPRNYGYTF. CDR3 coding DNA: TGCGCCAGCAGTGGGGCAAGGGGGCCTAGGAACTATGGCTACACCTTC.

This chain links TRBV6-6 with TRBJ1-4, with 7 bases that match TRBD1. Germline V gene sequence: CDR1 MNHNY, CDR2 SVGAGI (reference sequence). CDR3 length: 14 residues. After removal of 6 bases from V and 3 bases from J, the junction contained 4 bases not matched to a gene. CDR3 protein: CASSTTGPNEKLFF. The CDR3 DNA is TGTGCCAGCAGCACGACAGGGCCTAATGAAAAACTGTTTTTT.

This chain connects TRBV4-1 to TRBJ2-5; weak D call: TRBD2 (6 bases). V lost 2 bases, J lost 7 bases, and 20 bases lay in between. The length of the CDR3 is 16 residues. The V gene's germline CDR1 is MGHRA and CDR2 YSYEKL. CDR3 DNA: TGCGCCAGCAGCCAAACCCCCCGGGACCCCGGGGGGACCCAGTACTTC. Protein sequence: CASSQTPRDPGGTQYF.

This sequence joins TRBV6-5 and TRBJ2-2; D possibly corresponds to TRBD1 (6 bases). Trimming pared 2 bases from V and 7 bases from J, leaving 11 bases between. The CDR3 runs to 14 residues. The germline V gene encodes CDR1 MNHEY and CDR2 SVGAGI. The CDR3 DNA sequence: TGTGCCAGCAGTTACCTTTCGACAGGCGGGGAGCTGTTTTTT. This encodes CASSYLSTGGELFF.

The chain is built from TRBV27 and TRBJ2-7; D unresolved. This CDR3 is built from 13 residues. Germline values: CDR1 MNHEY, CDR2 SMNVEV (reference sequence). The V end was cut by 5 bases, the J end by 3 bases, with 11 bases between. The chain's CDR3 is CASSTNRHYEQYF. The CDR3 nucleotides read TGTGCCAGCAGTACAAACCGCCACTACGAGCAGTACTTC.

V is TRBV15 and J is TRBJ2-1; 10 bases match TRBD1. V lost 5 bases and J lost 1; bases outside the gene matches: 8. CDR3 length: 17 residues. CDR1 LNHNV and CDR2 YYDKDF come from the germline V gene (reference sequence). The CDR3 here is CATSLGQGGWSYNEQFF. CDR3 in DNA: TGTGCCACCAGCTTAGGACAGGGGGGATGGTCCTACAATGAGCAGTTCTTC.

This rearrangement joins TRBV20-1 to TRBJ2-3; 9 nucleotides match TRBD1. CDR1 and CDR2 (germline): DFQATT, SNEGSKA (reference sequence). V shed 3 bases and J 5 bases; nucleotides not matched to a gene: 3. This CDR3 has 13 amino acids. The CDR3 DNA sequence: TGCAGTGCTAGTAGGACAGGGGAAGATACGCAGTATTTT. As protein: CSASRTGEDTQYF.

J is TRBJ2-5 and V is TRBV6-6, with 8 bases that match TRBD2. Germline CDR1 MNHNY, CDR2 SVGAGI (reference sequence). The CDR3 runs to 15 residues. V was pared by 1 base and J by 4 bases, with 5 bases of the junction left unmatched. CDR3 bases: TGTGCCAGCAGTTACTTCGGGGCGGGAGGAGAGACCCAGTACTTC. It translates to CASSYFGAGGETQYF.

CDR3 nucleotide sequence: TGTGCCAGCAGCCAGGGACAGACCTATCAGCCCCAGCATTTT. This gives the protein CASSQGQTYQPQHF. The chain employs TRBV5-6 and TRBJ1-5; 7 bases agree with TRBD1. CDR3 length: 14 amino acids. Germline CDR1 is SGHDT and CDR2 is YYEEEE. The V segment lost 4 bases and the J segment 5 bases; nucleotides outside the gene matches: 6.

V and J are TRBV6-1 and TRBJ1-1; D is undetermined. The germline CDR1 and CDR2 sequences are MNHNS and SASEGT. The CDR3 is 13 amino acids. V gave up 6 bases and J gave up 1 base, with 9 bases separating them. The CDR3 is CASRNLENTEAFF. CDR3 bases: TGTGCCAGCAGAAACCTAGAGAACACTGAAGCTTTCTTT.

As concerns this clone: This specimen includes other DNA sequences encoding the same CDR3. This chain uses TRBV9 with TRBJ2-3; maybe TRBD1 (6 bases). This CDR3 comprises 14 residues. Trimming took 0 bases from V and 4 from J, leaving 9 bases between them. CDR1 is SGDLS, CDR2 YYNGEE, per germline. CDR3 DNA: TGTGCCAGCAGCGTAGATGGGGGCGCAGATACGCAGTATTTT. As protein: CASSVDGGADTQYF.

This sequence joins TRBV4-3 and TRBJ2-3, with 11 nucleotides matching TRBD1. With V trimmed by 0 bases and J by 4 bases, 3 bases remained unmatched. The germline CDR1 and CDR2 sequences are LGHNA and YSLEER. There are 16 residues in the CDR3. CDR3 sequence: CASSQDWTGGADTQYF. The CDR3 nucleotides are TGCGCCAGCAGCCAAGATTGGACAGGGGGCGCAGATACGCAGTATTTT.

The table lists this clone with a few counts. This chain connects TRBV30 to TRBJ1-5; unclear D gene. V lost 2 bases and J lost 7, with 9 bases in between. In germline, CDR1 is GTSNPN, CDR2 SVGIG (reference sequence). The CDR3 has 12 residues. The CDR3 DNA is TGTGCCTGGAGTCCCGCCGGGCAGCCCCAGCATTTT. It encodes CAWSPAGQPQHF.

This clone was detected once. The CDR3 DNA reads as TGTGCCTGGAGTGTCACAGGGCTTGAAAAACTGTTTTTT. Translating gives CAWSVTGLEKLFF. The V and J genes are TRBV30 and TRBJ1-4, with a tentative D call TRBD1 (6 bases). In germline, CDR1 is GTSNPN, CDR2 SVGIG (reference sequence). Trimming took 0 bases from V and 7 from J, leaving 9 bases between them. The CDR3 sequence is 13 residues long.

J is TRBJ2-7 and V is TRBV11-2, with unresolved D. There are 13 residues in the CDR3. Per germline, CDR1 SGHAT and CDR2 FQNNGV. Between the trimmed V and J ends, which lost 6 bases and 4 bases, there was a span of 13 bases. CDR3: CASRPIRVYEQYF. The CDR3 nucleotides read TGTGCCAGCAGGCCCATTCGCGTGTACGAGCAGTACTTC.

This chain uses TRBV28 with TRBJ1-5; D unresolved. Looked up from germline, CDR1 is MDHEN and CDR2 is SYDVKM. This CDR3 contains 12 residues. The V gene lost 9 bases and the J gene lost 9 bases, with 15 bases spanning the gap. The CDR3 is CASKGGPGPQHF. In nucleotides, the CDR3 is TGTGCCAGTAAGGGAGGCCCGGGGCCCCAGCATTTT.

V usage is TRBV7-2 and J usage is TRBJ1-3; 11 bases are a match to TRBD1. Germline-derived CDR1 and CDR2 are SGHTA and FQGNSA. The V gene end was trimmed by 5 bases and the J gene end by 3 bases; junction bases not matched to a gene: 3. CDR3 length: 15 amino acids. The CDR3 loop is CASSQDRGLGNTIYF. CDR3 nucleotides: TGTGCCAGCAGCCAGGACAGGGGGCTTGGAAACACCATATATTTT.

V and J are TRBV28 and TRBJ1-1; tentative D call: TRBD1 (5 bases). The germline CDR1 and CDR2 sequences are MDHEN and SYDVKM. Trimming left V 7 bases short and J 4 bases short, with 7 bases between. The CDR3 covers 11 residues. The CDR3 region has the DNA TGTGCCAGCATCGGGGGCACTGAAGCTTTCTTT. As protein: CASIGGTEAFF. The entire variable domain, with the rest obtained from reference TRBV28 and TRBJ1-1, is as follows: DVKVTQSSRYLVKRTGEKVFLECVQDMDHENMFWYRQDPGLGLRLIYFSYDVKMKEKGDIPEGYSVSREKKERFSLILESASTNQTSMYLCASIGGTEAFFGQGTRLTVV.

The chain carries TRBV19 and TRBJ1-6; 7 nucleotides match TRBD1. Trimming at V came to 6 bases and at J to 7 bases, leaving 6 bases not matched to a gene. Germline values: CDR1 LNHDA, CDR2 SQIVND (reference sequence). This CDR3 contains 14 residues. CDR3 protein: CASRDRQGNSPLHF. As DNA, the CDR3 is TGTGCCAGTAGGGATCGACAGGGAAATTCACCCCTCCACTTT.